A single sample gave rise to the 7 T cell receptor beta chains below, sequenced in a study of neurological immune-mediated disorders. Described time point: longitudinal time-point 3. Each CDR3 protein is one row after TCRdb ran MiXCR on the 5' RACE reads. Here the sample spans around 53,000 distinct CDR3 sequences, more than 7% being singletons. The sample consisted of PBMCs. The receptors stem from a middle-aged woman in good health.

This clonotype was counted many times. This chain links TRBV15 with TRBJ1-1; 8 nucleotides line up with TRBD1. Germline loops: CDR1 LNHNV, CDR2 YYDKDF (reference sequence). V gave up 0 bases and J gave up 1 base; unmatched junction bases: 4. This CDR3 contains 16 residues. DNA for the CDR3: TGTGCCACCAGCAGAGATCGGACAGGGACGAACACTGAAGCTTTCTTT. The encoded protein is CATSRDRTGTNTEAFF. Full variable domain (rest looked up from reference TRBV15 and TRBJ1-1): DAMVIQNPRYQVTQFGKPVTLSCSQTLNHNVMYWYQQKSSQAPKLLFHYYDKDFNNEADTPDNFQSRRPNTSFCFLDIRSPGLGDTAMYLCATSRDRTGTNTEAFFGQGTRLTVV.

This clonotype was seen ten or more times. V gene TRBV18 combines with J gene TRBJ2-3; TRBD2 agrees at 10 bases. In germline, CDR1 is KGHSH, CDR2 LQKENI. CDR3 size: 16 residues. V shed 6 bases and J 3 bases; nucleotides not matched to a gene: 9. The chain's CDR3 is CASSTGAGGPTDTQYF. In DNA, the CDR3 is TGTGCCAGCTCTACCGGAGCGGGGGGGCCAACAGATACGCAGTATTTT.

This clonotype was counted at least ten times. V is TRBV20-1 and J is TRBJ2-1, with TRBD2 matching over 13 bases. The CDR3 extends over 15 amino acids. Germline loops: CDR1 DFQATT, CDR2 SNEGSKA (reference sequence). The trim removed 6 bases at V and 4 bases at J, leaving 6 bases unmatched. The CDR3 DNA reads TGCAGTGCAACCGGGACTAGCGGGATATACAATGAGCAGTTCTTC. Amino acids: CSATGTSGIYNEQFF.

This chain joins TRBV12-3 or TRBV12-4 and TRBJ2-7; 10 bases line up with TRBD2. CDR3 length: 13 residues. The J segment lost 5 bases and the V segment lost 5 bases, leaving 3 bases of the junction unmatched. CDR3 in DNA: TGTGCCAGCAGTCATAGCGGGAGGAACGAGCAGTACTTC. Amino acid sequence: CASSHSGRNEQYF.

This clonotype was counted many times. The CDR3, as DNA: TGTGCCAGCAGTCCCCCCCACAGGAGAGCGGTGAACACTGAAGCTTTCTTT. This sequence encodes CASSPPHRRAVNTEAFF. The chain carries TRBV27 and TRBJ1-1, with D possibly matching TRBD1 (5 bases). Germline values: CDR1 MNHEY, CDR2 SMNVEV (reference sequence). V gave up 5 bases and J gave up 0 bases, with 19 bases separating them. The CDR3 is 17 residues long.

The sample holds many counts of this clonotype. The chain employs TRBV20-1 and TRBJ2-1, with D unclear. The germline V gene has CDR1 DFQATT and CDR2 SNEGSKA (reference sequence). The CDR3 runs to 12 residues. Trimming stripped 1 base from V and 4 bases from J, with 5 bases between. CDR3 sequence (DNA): TGCAGTGCTAGAGGCCCGTACAATGAGCAGTTCTTC. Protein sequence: CSARGPYNEQFF.

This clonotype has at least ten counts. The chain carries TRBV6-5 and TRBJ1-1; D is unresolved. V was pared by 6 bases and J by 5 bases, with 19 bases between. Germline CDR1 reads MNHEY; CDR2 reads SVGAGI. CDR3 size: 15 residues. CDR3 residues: CASSQEATPETEAFF. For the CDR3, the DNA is TGTGCCAGCAGCCAAGAGGCCACTCCAGAAACTGAAGCTTTCTTT.